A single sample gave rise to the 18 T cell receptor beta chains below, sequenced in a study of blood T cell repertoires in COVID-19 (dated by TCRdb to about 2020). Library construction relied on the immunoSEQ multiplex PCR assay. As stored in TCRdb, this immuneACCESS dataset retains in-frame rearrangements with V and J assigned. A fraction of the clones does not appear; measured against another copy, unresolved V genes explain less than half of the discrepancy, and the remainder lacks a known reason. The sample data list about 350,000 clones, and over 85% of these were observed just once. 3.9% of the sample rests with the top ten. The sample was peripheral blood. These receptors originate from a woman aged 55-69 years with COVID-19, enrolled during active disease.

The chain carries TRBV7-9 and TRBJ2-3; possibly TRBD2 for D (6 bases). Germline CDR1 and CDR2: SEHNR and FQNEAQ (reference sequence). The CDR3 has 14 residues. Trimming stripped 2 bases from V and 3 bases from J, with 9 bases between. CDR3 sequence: CASSLTGVTDTQYF. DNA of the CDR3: TGTGCCAGCAGCTTAACGGGGGTGACAGATACGCAGTATTTT.

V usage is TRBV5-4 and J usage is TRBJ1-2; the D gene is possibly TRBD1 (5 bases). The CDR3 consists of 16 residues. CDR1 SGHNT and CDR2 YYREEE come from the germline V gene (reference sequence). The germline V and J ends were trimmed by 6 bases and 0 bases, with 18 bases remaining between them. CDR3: CASTRGGGGSNYGYTF. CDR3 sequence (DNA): TGTGCCAGCACCCGGGGGGGAGGAGGGTCTAACTATGGCTACACCTTC.

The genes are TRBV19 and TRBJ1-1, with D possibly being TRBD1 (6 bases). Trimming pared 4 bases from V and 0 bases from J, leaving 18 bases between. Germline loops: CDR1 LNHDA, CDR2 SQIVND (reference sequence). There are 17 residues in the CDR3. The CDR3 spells CASSRNIQGALNTEAFF. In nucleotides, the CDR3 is TGTGCCAGTAGTAGAAACATACAGGGTGCCCTGAACACTGAAGCTTTCTTT.

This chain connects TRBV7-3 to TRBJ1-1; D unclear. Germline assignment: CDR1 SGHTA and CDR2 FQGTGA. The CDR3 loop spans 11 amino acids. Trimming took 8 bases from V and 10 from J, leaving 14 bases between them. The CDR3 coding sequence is TGTGCCAGCCGTGGCGGCCAGAGAGCTTTCTTT. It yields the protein CASRGGQRAFF.

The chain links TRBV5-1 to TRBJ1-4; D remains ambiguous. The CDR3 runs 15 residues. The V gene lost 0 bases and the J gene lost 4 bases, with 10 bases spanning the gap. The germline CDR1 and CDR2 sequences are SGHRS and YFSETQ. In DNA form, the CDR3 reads TGCGCCAGCAGCTTGGTGGCAGGTGGTAATGAAAAACTGTTTTTT. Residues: CASSLVAGGNEKLFF.

In DNA, the CDR3 is TGTGCCAGCAGTTTTTCAGGGACTTCCTCTGGAAACACCATATATTTT. Its translation is CASSFSGTSSGNTIYF. The V gene is TRBV28, the J gene TRBJ1-3, with a tentative D call TRBD1 (5 bases). From germline, CDR1 is MDHEN and CDR2 SYDVKM. V lost 3 bases and J lost 0, with 12 bases in between. This CDR3 has 16 amino acids.

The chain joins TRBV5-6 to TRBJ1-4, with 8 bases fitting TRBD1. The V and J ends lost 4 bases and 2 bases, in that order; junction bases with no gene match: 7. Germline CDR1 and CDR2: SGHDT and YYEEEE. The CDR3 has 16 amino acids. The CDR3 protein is CASSLRTGSTNEKLFF. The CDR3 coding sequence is TGTGCCAGCAGCCTACGGACAGGGTCTACTAATGAAAAACTGTTTTTT.

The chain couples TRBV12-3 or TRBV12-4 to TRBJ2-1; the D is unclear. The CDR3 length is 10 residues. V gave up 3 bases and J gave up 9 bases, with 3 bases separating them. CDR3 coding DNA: TGTGCCAGCAGTTTCGTTGAGCAGTTCTTC. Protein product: CASSFVEQFF.

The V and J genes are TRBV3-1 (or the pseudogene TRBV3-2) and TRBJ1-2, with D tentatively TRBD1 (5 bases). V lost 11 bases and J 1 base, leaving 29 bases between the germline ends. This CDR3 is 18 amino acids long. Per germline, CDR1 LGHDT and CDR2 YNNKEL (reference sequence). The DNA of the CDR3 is TGTGCCGGCCGGGGGGGGATCAACGCAAAAAACCTTAACTATGGCTACACCTTC. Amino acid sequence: CAGRGGINAKNLNYGYTF.

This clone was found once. The CDR3 is CASSRQVVSEAFF. CDR3 nucleotide sequence: TGTGCCAGCAGCCGACAGGTTGTCTCTGAAGCTTTCTTT. This sequence joins TRBV14 and TRBJ1-1, with D perhaps TRBD1 (6 bases). Germline values: CDR1 SGHDN, CDR2 FVKESK. The CDR3 has 13 residues. V gave up 4 bases and J gave up 6 bases, with 12 bases separating them.

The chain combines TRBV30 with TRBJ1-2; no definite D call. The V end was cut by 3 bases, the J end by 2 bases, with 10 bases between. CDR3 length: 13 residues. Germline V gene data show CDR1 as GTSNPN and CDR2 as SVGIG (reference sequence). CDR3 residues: CAWSWTGNYGYTF. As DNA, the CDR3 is TGTGCCTGGAGCTGGACGGGGAACTATGGCTACACCTTC.

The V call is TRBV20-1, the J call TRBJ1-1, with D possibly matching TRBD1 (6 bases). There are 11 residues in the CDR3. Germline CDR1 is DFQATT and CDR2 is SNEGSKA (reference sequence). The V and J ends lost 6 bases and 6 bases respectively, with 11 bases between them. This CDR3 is CSARRTAEAFF. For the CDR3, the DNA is TGCAGTGCCCGAAGGACAGCTGAAGCTTTCTTT.

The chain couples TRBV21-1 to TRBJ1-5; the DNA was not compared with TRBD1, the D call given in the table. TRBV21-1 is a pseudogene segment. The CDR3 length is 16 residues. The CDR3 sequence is CASSKGQGAKRQPQHF. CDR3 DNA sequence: TGTGCCAGCAGCAAGGGACAGGGGGCAAAGCGTCAGCCCCAGCATTTT.

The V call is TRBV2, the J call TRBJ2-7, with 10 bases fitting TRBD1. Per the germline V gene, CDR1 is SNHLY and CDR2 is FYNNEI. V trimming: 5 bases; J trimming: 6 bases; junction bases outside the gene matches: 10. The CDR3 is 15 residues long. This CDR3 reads CASSTDRGVAGEQYF. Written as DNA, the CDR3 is TGTGCCAGCAGTACGGACAGGGGGGTCGCGGGCGAGCAGTACTTC.

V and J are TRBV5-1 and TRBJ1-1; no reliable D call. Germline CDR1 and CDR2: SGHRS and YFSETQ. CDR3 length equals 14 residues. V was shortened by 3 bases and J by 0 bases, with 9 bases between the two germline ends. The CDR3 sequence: CASSSAVLNTEAFF. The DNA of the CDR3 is TGCGCCAGCAGCTCAGCGGTATTGAACACTGAAGCTTTCTTT.

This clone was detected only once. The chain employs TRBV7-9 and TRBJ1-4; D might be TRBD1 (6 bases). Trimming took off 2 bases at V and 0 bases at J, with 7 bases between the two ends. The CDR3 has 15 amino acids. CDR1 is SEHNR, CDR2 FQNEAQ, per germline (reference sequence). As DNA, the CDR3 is TGTGCCAGCAGCTTACAGGGGACAACTAATGAAAAACTGTTTTTT. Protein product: CASSLQGTTNEKLFF.

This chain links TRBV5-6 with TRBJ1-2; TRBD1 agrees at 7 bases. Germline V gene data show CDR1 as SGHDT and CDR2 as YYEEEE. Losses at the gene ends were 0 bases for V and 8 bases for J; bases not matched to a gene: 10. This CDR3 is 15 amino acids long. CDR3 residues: CASSLDRGLPWGYTF. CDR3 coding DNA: TGTGCCAGCAGCTTGGATAGGGGGCTGCCTTGGGGCTACACCTTC.

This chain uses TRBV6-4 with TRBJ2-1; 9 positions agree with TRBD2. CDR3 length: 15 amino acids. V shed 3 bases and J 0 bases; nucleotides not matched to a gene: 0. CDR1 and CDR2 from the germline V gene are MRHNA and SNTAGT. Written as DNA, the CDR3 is TGTGCCAGCAGTGAGACTAGCGGCTCCTACAATGAGCAGTTCTTC. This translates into CASSETSGSYNEQFF.